These T cell receptor beta chains were read from a single sample in a study of monozygotic twins with cystic fibrosis. The data were produced by immunoSEQ multiplex PCR, yet TCRdb's version contains in-frame clones alone and is incomplete. The sample records 30,000 to 35,000 clones, more than 85% being singletons. The sequencing input was blood. The receptors stem from a girl aged 2-9 years with cystic fibrosis. Each CDR3 is given without its conserved first and last residue. Fields, in order: V gene, CDR3 protein.

TRBV27 ASSLWDTTEAF
TRBV19 ASSTLGDSNQPQH
TRBV7-9 ASSLGATSTDTQY
TRBV23-1 ASSRIQARRGQGVDTQY
TRBV6-5 ASTPSRQGNTEAF
TRBV10-1 ARNRLRTRTNYGYT
TRBV25-1 ASRETGINEKLF
TRBV14 ASSQDLGGHLSSPLH
TRBV6-1 ASSEAGGFGNTIY
TRBV5-1 ASSLDGGSEQF
TRBV12-5 ASGLVHADRVNIQY
TRBV7-9 ASSLEAGGPEQF
TRBV30 AWSSTRRGPGETQY
TRBV11-2 ASNRQGRLGNTIY
TRBV14 ASSQAYNYGYT
TRBV15 ATSPLWEVLQPQH
TRBV7-2 ASSFPPRDFRQETQY
TRBV9 ASSVVDRGLYNEQF
TRBV19 ASSITGRYGYT
TRBV15 ATSRVPAGEVNEQF
TRBV4-2 ASSQDMGFWQPQH
TRBV15 ATSRDRGTGNEQF
TRBV5-4 ASSLGQGRSYGYT
TRBV5-1 ASSTSGTPQREQF
TRBV29-1 SVDAENTEAF
TRBV5-4 ASSLAGLGQKTQY
TRBV18 ATSGEVGEKLF
TRBV19 ASSIASYGYT
TRBV6-1 ASKLLTGGRTQY
TRBV5-6 ASRYLRTGQNEQY
TRBV7-2 ASSYRPGPFSYEQY